These 15 T cell receptor beta chains were sequenced from one sample in a study of blood T cells in healthy people across ages. A second 7 to 11 cycle PCR used barcoded and J-beta primers. MiXCR was run by TCRdb on the 5' RACE reads, yielding one entry per CDR3 protein. Of hundreds of thousands of distinct CDR3 sequences in the sample, around three fifths are singletons; the top ten hold about a quarter. Source material: blood. All receptors derive from a man between 40 and 49 years old in good health.

This chain connects TRBV6-7 to TRBJ1-1; D might be TRBD1 (6 bases). TRBV6-7 is filed as an ORF, its function uncertain. CDR3 size: 15 residues. V shed 0 bases and J shed 4 bases, with 12 bases lying between them. The CDR3 DNA sequence: TGTGCCAGCAGTTACTCGCAGGGGTCCTGCACTGAAGCTTTCTTT. Amino acid sequence: CASSYSQGSCTEAFF.

Details on this clonotype: At one end, the junction sequence differs from germline, possibly due to a read error. This chain links TRBV7-2 with TRBJ2-7; no firm D call. Germline CDR1 is SGHTA and CDR2 is FQGNSA. The CDR3 has 14 amino acids. CDR3 region: CASSLARSSYGQYF. The CDR3 DNA sequence: TGTGCCAGCAGCTTAGCGCGGAGCTCCTACGGGCAGTACTTC. The variable domain in full, completed from reference TRBV7-2 and TRBJ2-7, reads GAGVSQSPSNKVTEKGKDVELRCDPISGHTALYWYRQSLGQGLEFLIYFQGNSAPDKSGLPSDRFSAERTGGSVSTLTIQRTQQEDSAVYLCASSLARSSYGQYFGPGTRLTVT.

This clonotype came up a few times. The V call is TRBV7-2, the J call TRBJ2-5; the D is unclear. V was clipped by 3 bases and J by 1 base, with 12 bases between them. The CDR3 sequence is 15 residues long. Germline loops: CDR1 SGHTA, CDR2 FQGNSA. For the CDR3, the DNA is TGTGCCAGCAGCTTGGGTGGAGCCATCCAAGAGACCCAGTACTTC. Its protein product is CASSLGGAIQETQYF.

The sample holds a few counts of this clonotype. This sequence joins TRBV27 and TRBJ2-3; D is possibly TRBD1 (6 bases). CDR1 and CDR2 (germline): MNHEY, SMNVEV (reference sequence). V lost 5 bases and J lost 2, with 17 bases in between. This CDR3 has 16 residues. CDR3 DNA sequence: TGTGCCAGCAGTCCAAACAGGGTCGGTAACACAGATACGCAGTATTTT. The encoded protein is CASSPNRVGNTDTQYF.

In this sample, this clonotype turned up a few times. The chain couples TRBV7-9 to TRBJ1-2; D is ambiguous. The germline V gene has CDR1 SEHNR and CDR2 FQNEAQ (reference sequence). The CDR3 runs 12 residues. The V gene lost 4 bases and the J gene lost 5 bases, with 8 bases spanning the gap. CDR3: CASSSSRYGYTF. The CDR3 DNA sequence: TGTGCCAGCAGCTCCAGTCGGTATGGCTACACCTTC.

The table lists this clonotype with a count of one. The CDR3 region is CASSVGTLDEQYF. The CDR3 DNA follows: TGTGCCAGCAGCGTAGGAACTTTAGACGAGCAGTACTTC. This sequence joins TRBV7-7 and TRBJ2-7, with D hard to call. Trimming shortened V by 5 bases and J by 5 bases, and 13 bases separated the two germline ends. CDR3 length equals 13 residues. Germline V gene data show CDR1 as SSHAT and CDR2 as FNYEAQ (reference sequence).

This chain links TRBV24-1 with TRBJ2-1; 11 bases map to TRBD2. The trim removed 4 bases at V and 4 bases at J, leaving 11 bases unmatched. The CDR3 loop spans 18 amino acids. The germline gives CDR1 KGHDR, CDR2 SFDVKD. This CDR3 reads CATSETKTGTSGYNEQFF. The CDR3 DNA reads TGTGCCACCAGTGAGACCAAAACCGGGACTAGCGGATACAATGAGCAGTTCTTC.

This chain links TRBV3-1 with TRBJ2-7; 7 bases match TRBD1. The CDR3 runs 14 residues. V lost 3 bases and J lost 2; bases outside the gene matches: 4. Germline V gene lookup returns CDR1 LGHDT and CDR2 YNNKEL (reference sequence). CDR3: CASSQNRGPYEQYF. Written as DNA, the CDR3 is TGTGCCAGCAGCCAGAACAGGGGCCCCTACGAGCAGTACTTC.

J is TRBJ1-2 and V is TRBV14; D may be TRBD1 (6 bases). CDR1 is SGHDN, CDR2 FVKESK, per germline. The length of the CDR3 is 14 residues. V was pared by 4 bases and J by 6 bases, with 15 bases between. CDR3 sequence (DNA): TGTGCCAGCAGCCCGGGGGGGCCGGTTGATGGCTACACCTTC. Translated, it gives CASSPGGPVDGYTF.

V gene TRBV29-1 combines with J gene TRBJ2-1; D unresolved. The V end was cut by 5 bases, the J end by 4 bases, with 6 bases between. The CDR3 runs 11 residues. Germline lookup yields CDR1 SQVTM and CDR2 ANQGSEA. CDR3 sequence: CSVSGYNEQFF. As DNA, the CDR3 is TGCAGCGTTTCCGGGTACAATGAGCAGTTCTTC.

As to this clonotype: At one boundary the junction diverges from the germline segment, which might be a read error. The chain employs TRBV29-1 and TRBJ1-1; possible D gene TRBD1, 5 bases. This CDR3 spans 14 amino acids. Germline V gives CDR1 SQVTM, CDR2 ANQGSEA. In DNA form, the CDR3 reads TGCAGCGCTGAAGATCTTACGACAGAGAGTGAAGCTTTCTTT. It yields the protein CSAEDLTTESEAFF.

The J gene is TRBJ2-3, the V gene TRBV10-3; D possibly uses TRBD1 or TRBD2 (5 bases each). Looked up from germline, CDR1 is ENHRY and CDR2 is SYGVKD. V was pared by 5 bases and J by 1 base, with 7 bases between. This CDR3 has 13 residues. As DNA, the CDR3 is TGTGCCATCAGTTGGGACGGCACAGATACGCAGTATTTT. Its protein is CAISWDGTDTQYF.

This clonotype has just one count. One end of the junction is discordant with germline, which a read error may explain. This chain joins TRBV20-1 and TRBJ1-1; tentative D call: TRBD1 (6 bases). CDR1 is DFQATT and CDR2 is SNEGSKA in the germline V gene (reference sequence). The CDR3 has 13 amino acids. The CDR3 DNA follows: TGCGGTGCTAGCCAGGGGAGGAGTACTGAAGCTTTCTTT. This encodes CGASQGRSTEAFF.

This clonotype was counted a few times. V gene TRBV6-5 combines with J gene TRBJ1-5; D is perhaps TRBD1 (6 bases). Germline V CDR1 and CDR2: MNHEY, SVGAGI. V shed 0 bases and J shed 0 bases, with 18 bases lying between them. CDR3 length: 19 amino acids. CDR3 in amino acids: CASSYSNRAEKASNQPQHF. The DNA for the CDR3 is TGTGCCAGCAGTTACTCAAACAGGGCCGAAAAGGCTAGCAATCAGCCCCAGCATTTT.

This chain joins TRBV27 and TRBJ2-7; D is tentatively TRBD1 or TRBD2 (6 bases each). The CDR3 spans 15 residues. Trimming cost V 2 bases and J 3 bases, with 14 bases left between them. Germline V gene data show CDR1 as MNHEY and CDR2 as SMNVEV (reference sequence). The CDR3 sequence is CASSLAPGGGYEQYF. In nucleotides, the CDR3 is TGTGCCAGCAGTTTAGCCCCAGGAGGGGGCTACGAGCAGTACTTC.